This T cell receptor beta chain emerged from a study of CD8 T cells in ankylosing spondylitis. The study's findings and limits: Disease-linked clones proved CD8+ and comparatively uncommon in peripheral blood. A motif of 7 or 8 highly homologous TCR beta variants was seen as apparently characteristic of ankylosing spondylitis blood. Disease-linked clones were reportedly significantly enriched in matched ankylosing spondylitis synovial fluid.

CDR1 and CDR2 (germline): SGDLS, YYNGEE. V lost 4 bases and J lost 6; bases outside the gene matches: 4. The CDR3 sequence is 13 residues long. In this sample, this clonotype turned up many times. Its antigen remains unidentified. Library preparation for TCR beta used quantitative 5'-RACE with molecular barcodes. TCRdb reprocessed the 5' RACE reads with MiXCR, giving one entry per CDR3 protein. The repertoire includes around 40,000 distinct CDR3 sequences, 2.5% to 3.5% of them detected once, and roughly 4.4% sits in the top ten. The chain couples TRBV9 to TRBJ2-7, with 10 nucleotides matching TRBD2. The sequencing input was blood, either unsorted or a sorted T cell fraction (not recorded which). The sequence was obtained from a male donor with ankylosing spondylitis or in good health (not recorded which). CDR3 in amino acids: CASSSASGSEQYF. The CDR3 nucleotides read TGTGCCAGCAGCTCGGCTAGCGGGAGCGAGCAGTACTTC.